The 5 T cell receptor beta chains in this list originate from one sample, sequenced in a study of vaccination and CD4 T cells after COVID-19. Antigen specificity for these receptors is unknown. With the Oncomine TCR Beta short-read assay, DNA from cultured CD4+ T cells was sequenced. TCRdb reprocessed the PCR reads with MiXCR, giving one entry per CDR3 protein. The sample consists of thousands of distinct CDR3 sequences, roughly 79% of them appearing once. As to treatment: roughly 11-day PBMC culture with coronavirus spike peptide pools or control peptides (ViraFEST assay). The source material was CD4+ T cells from blood, cultured in vitro. The receptor set was obtained from a human donor who had recovered from COVID-19.

The V gene is TRBV6-1, the J gene TRBJ2-3, with 12 nucleotides matching TRBD2. Trimming at V came to 6 bases and at J to 3 bases, leaving 4 bases not matched to a gene. The CDR3 is made up of 15 amino acids. CDR1 is MNHNS, CDR2 SASEGT, per germline. The CDR3 DNA reads TGTGCCAGCAGCATCGGACTAGCGGGGACAGATACGCAGTATTTT. This encodes CASSIGLAGTDTQYF.

V and J are TRBV20-1 and TRBJ1-1; TRBD1 is a possible D gene (5 bases). There are 14 residues in the CDR3. The V end was cut by 1 base, the J end by 1 base, with 10 bases between. Germline assignment: CDR1 DFQATT and CDR2 SNEGSKA (reference sequence). CDR3 bases: TGCAGTGCTAGAGGAGGGGCCGCGAACACTGAAGCTTTCTTT. Its protein is CSARGGAANTEAFF.

The chain recombines TRBV19 with TRBJ1-2; D possibly corresponds to TRBD1 (5 bases). CDR1 is LNHDA and CDR2 is SQIVND in the germline V gene (reference sequence). V was trimmed by 2 bases and J by 4 bases, leaving 14 bases between them. The CDR3 extends over 15 amino acids. Written as DNA, the CDR3 is TGTGCCAGTAGTATATACGGCCAGGGAGGCTATGGCTACACCTTC. It yields the protein CASSIYGQGGYGYTF.

This clonotype was observed a few times. J is TRBJ2-3 and V is TRBV7-9, with 14 bases aligning to TRBD2. This CDR3 region has 16 residues. Germline CDR1 reads SEHNR; CDR2 reads FQNEAQ (reference sequence). Trimming took 6 bases from V and 1 from J; bases not matched to a gene: 3. The CDR3 nucleotides are TGTGCCAGCAGTGGGACTAGCGGGAGAGGCACAGATACGCAGTATTTT. Its translation: CASSGTSGRGTDTQYF.

The chain links TRBV6-1 to TRBJ1-3; D gene uncertain. The V end lost 8 bases, the J end lost 0 bases, and 11 bases lay between the germline ends. Looked up from germline, CDR1 is MNHNS and CDR2 is SASEGT. The CDR3 runs to 14 residues. This CDR3 reads CASVISGSGNTIYF. CDR3 DNA sequence: TGTGCCAGCGTGATTTCGGGCTCTGGAAACACCATATATTTT.